This passage covers 29 T cell receptor beta chains from one sample sequenced in a study of T-cell reconstitution after alpha-beta-depleted transplantation in children. TCRbeta library construction was performed incorporating unique molecular identifiers. In TCRdb, the PCR reads were re-called with MiXCR into one record per CDR3 protein. The sample records approximately 230,000 distinct CDR3 sequences, roughly a quarter being singletons. The material was PBMCs, mostly from graft donor cells, obtained 360 days after TCRalphabeta/CD19-depleted stem cell transplant. The receptors derive from a female patient aged 2-10 years who had a stem cell transplant for congenital amegakaryocytic thrombocytopenia, so the T cells may come from the graft donor.

This clonotype has at least ten counts. This chain connects TRBV5-5 to TRBJ2-4; the D is unclear. CDR1 and CDR2 from the germline V gene are SGHKS and YYEKEE (reference sequence). The CDR3 totals 12 residues. The germline V and J ends were trimmed by 2 bases and 9 bases, with 9 bases remaining between them. CDR3 coding DNA: TGTGCCAGCAGCTTCAGCCACTCCATTCAGTACTTC. Amino acid sequence: CASSFSHSIQYF.

This sequence joins TRBV11-2 and TRBJ2-1; D possibly corresponds to TRBD2 (6 bases). The CDR3 covers 15 residues. Germline V gene lookup returns CDR1 SGHAT and CDR2 FQNNGV. The V gene lost 0 bases and the J gene lost 2 bases, with 8 bases spanning the gap. Written as DNA, the CDR3 is TGTGCCAGCAGCTTAGAGACTAGGGCCTACAATGAGCAGTTCTTC. This encodes CASSLETRAYNEQFF.

V gene TRBV4-1 combines with J gene TRBJ2-2; no firm D call. Trimming shortened V by 4 bases and J by 6 bases, and 9 bases separated the two germline ends. CDR1 MGHRA and CDR2 YSYEKL come from the germline V gene. The CDR3 runs 13 residues. In DNA, the CDR3 is TGCGCCAGCAGCCTGATGGCATCCGGGGAGCTGTTTTTT. Amino acid sequence: CASSLMASGELFF.

This clonotype showed up just a few times. This CDR3 is CATSDLGQPQHF. CDR3 bases: TGTGCCACCAGTGATTTGGGGCAGCCCCAGCATTTT. V gene TRBV24-1 combines with J gene TRBJ1-5; D not resolved. V was pared by 0 bases and J by 7 bases, with 3 bases between. CDR1 is KGHDR and CDR2 is SFDVKD in the germline V gene. The length of the CDR3 is 12 residues.

The rearrangement links TRBV7-6 to TRBJ1-1; D unclear. The V gene lost 3 bases and the J gene lost 4 bases, with 18 bases spanning the gap. Germline lookup yields CDR1 SGHVS and CDR2 FNYEAQ. This CDR3 contains 16 residues. The CDR3 here is CASSFLLHPWITEAFF. In DNA, the CDR3 is TGTGCCAGCAGCTTCCTTCTTCACCCATGGATCACTGAAGCTTTCTTT.

The V gene is TRBV28, the J gene TRBJ2-5, with a weak D call TRBD2 (6 bases). Trimming took 3 bases from V and 2 from J, leaving 10 bases between them. Per the germline V gene, CDR1 is MDHEN and CDR2 is SYDVKM. The CDR3 consists of 14 residues. The CDR3 loop reads CASSFGGLQETQYF. The DNA for the CDR3 is TGTGCCAGCAGTTTTGGGGGGTTGCAAGAGACCCAGTACTTC.

In its sample, this clonotype was seen a few times. The V gene is TRBV20-1, the J gene TRBJ2-7; a weak D match, TRBD2 (5 bases). Per germline, CDR1 DFQATT and CDR2 SNEGSKA (reference sequence). This CDR3 comprises 13 residues. The V and J ends lost 8 bases and 6 bases respectively, with 20 bases between them. This CDR3 is CSSQRQDPTEQYF. DNA of the CDR3: TGCAGTTCACAGCGGCAGGACCCTACCGAGCAGTACTTC.

The chain links TRBV15 to TRBJ2-2; D may be TRBD1 (6 bases). The CDR3 consists of 16 residues. V was pared by 5 bases and J by 8 bases, with 21 bases between. Germline V gene data show CDR1 as LNHNV and CDR2 as YYDKDF (reference sequence). This CDR3 is CATSPLGQGKWGELFF. The CDR3, as DNA: TGTGCCACCAGCCCCCTGGGGCAGGGGAAGTGGGGGGAGCTGTTTTTT.

This clonotype was observed a few times. The genes are TRBV3-1 and TRBJ2-7, with 9 nucleotides matching TRBD2. Trimming took 0 bases from V and 6 from J; bases not matched to a gene: 6. The germline V gene has CDR1 LGHDT and CDR2 YNNKEL (reference sequence). The CDR3 is 15 residues long. The CDR3 DNA follows: TGTGCCAGCAGCCAAGACTTTGCGGGGGGGAGCGAGCAGTACTTC. Its protein is CASSQDFAGGSEQYF.

The CDR3 sequence is CASSQTYGTGGTDTQYF. The CDR3 DNA reads TGTGCCAGCAGTCAAACGTACGGGACAGGGGGCACAGATACGCAGTATTTT. The chain is built from TRBV27 and TRBJ2-3; TRBD1 matches at 10 bases. CDR3 length: 17 residues. V shed 5 bases, J shed 1 base, and the junction held 9 bases outside the gene matches. Per germline, CDR1 MNHEY and CDR2 SMNVEV (reference sequence).

The sample holds a few counts of this clonotype. This CDR3 reads CASSSISDTQYF. CDR3 nucleotide sequence: TGTGCCAGCAGTTCTATCTCAGATACGCAGTATTTT. The chain has TRBV2 and TRBJ2-3; no definite D call. V lost 5 bases and J lost 4, with 7 bases in between. The CDR3 totals 12 residues. The V gene's germline CDR1 is SNHLY and CDR2 FYNNEI.

J is TRBJ1-1 and V is TRBV7-8, with unresolved D. Germline CDR1 and CDR2: SGHVS and FQNEAQ. V was pared by 1 base and J by 2 bases, with 14 bases between. CDR3 length: 16 residues. CDR3 coding DNA: TGTGCCAGCAGCTTAGTATGGTCCAGGAGAAACACTGAAGCTTTCTTT. The encoded protein is CASSLVWSRRNTEAFF.

A few counts support this clonotype. CDR3 protein: CASSQDRTAYEQYF. The CDR3 nucleotides read TGTGCCAGCAGCCAAGATCGTACGGCCTACGAGCAGTACTTC. This rearrangement joins TRBV4-2 to TRBJ2-7; D gene uncertain. CDR3 length: 14 residues. Germline lookup yields CDR1 LGHNA and CDR2 YNFKEQ. V gave up 0 bases and J gave up 2 bases, with 8 bases separating them.

This clonotype showed up just a few times. CDR3: CASKAEPNTGELFF. In DNA, the CDR3 is TGTGCCAGCAAGGCCGAACCGAACACCGGGGAGCTGTTTTTT. This chain connects TRBV6-1 to TRBJ2-2, with D uncertain. The length of the CDR3 is 14 residues. V lost 7 bases to trimming and J lost 0 bases, with 9 bases between them. CDR1 and CDR2 from the germline V gene are MNHNS and SASEGT.

A few counts support this clonotype. This chain connects TRBV24-1 to TRBJ2-2, with 8 bases aligning to TRBD2. V shed 5 bases and J 6 bases; nucleotides not matched to a gene: 13. The germline gives CDR1 KGHDR, CDR2 SFDVKD. This CDR3 has 17 residues. CDR3 in DNA: TGTGCCACCAGTGGCAGGGTTGGTAGCGGGACGGCCGGGGAGCTGTTTTTT. It specifies CATSGRVGSGTAGELFF.

This clonotype has a count of ten or more. The DNA for the CDR3 is TGTGCCAGCAGCTTAGGCAATTTGGGGGACGAGCAGTACTTC. This codes for CASSLGNLGDEQYF. The rearrangement uses TRBV7-2 and TRBJ2-7; D tentatively fits TRBD1 or TRBD2 (5 bases each). The CDR3 loop spans 14 amino acids. Germline V gives CDR1 SGHTA, CDR2 FQGNSA. Deletions cut 1 base from V and 5 bases from J, with 12 bases between.

This clonotype has ten or more counts. The chain has TRBV28 and TRBJ2-1; 10 positions agree with TRBD2. The CDR3 contains 16 residues. Germline V lookup: CDR1 MDHEN, CDR2 SYDVKM. The trim removed 4 bases at V and 2 bases at J, leaving 5 bases unmatched. CDR3 sequence reads: CASSSQREGTYNEQFF. CDR3 sequence (DNA): TGTGCCAGCAGTTCCCAGCGGGAGGGGACCTACAATGAGCAGTTCTTC.

This clonotype was recorded many times. The chain employs TRBV4-2 and TRBJ2-7; 9 nucleotides agree with TRBD2. The V gene's germline CDR1 is LGHNA and CDR2 YNFKEQ. The V segment lost 1 base and the J segment 6 bases; nucleotides outside the gene matches: 4. The CDR3 loop spans 14 amino acids. The CDR3 here is CASSQVREGAEQYF. In nucleotides, the CDR3 is TGTGCCAGCAGCCAAGTGCGGGAGGGTGCCGAGCAGTACTTC.

This clonotype was seen many times. The CDR3 spells CASSSSLASDTQYF. Written as DNA, the CDR3 is TGCGCCAGCAGCTCGTCACTAGCGTCAGATACGCAGTATTTT. V usage is TRBV5-1 and J usage is TRBJ2-3; 7 bases are shared with TRBD2. Germline loops: CDR1 SGHRS, CDR2 YFSETQ. V shed 3 bases, J shed 4 bases, and the junction held 5 bases outside the gene matches. The CDR3 spans 14 residues.

The chain couples TRBV6-1 to TRBJ1-6; D perhaps matches TRBD1 (6 bases). CDR3 length: 15 amino acids. V was clipped by 6 bases and J by 7 bases, with 16 bases between them. The germline V gene encodes CDR1 MNHNS and CDR2 SASEGT. CDR3 protein: CASSGWDILNSPLHF. CDR3 bases: TGTGCCAGCAGCGGGTGGGACATTCTCAATTCACCCCTCCACTTT.

J is TRBJ2-2 and V is TRBV5-1; 9 positions match TRBD1. V gave up 4 bases and J gave up 2 bases; unmatched junction bases: 18. CDR1 SGHRS and CDR2 YFSETQ come from the germline V gene. The CDR3 sequence is 20 residues long. Here the CDR3 reads CASSVGTGWFVRPNTGELFF. CDR3 DNA sequence: TGCGCCAGCAGCGTCGGGACAGGGTGGTTTGTACGCCCTAACACCGGGGAGCTGTTTTTT.

This clonotype has a handful of counts. This chain joins TRBV2 and TRBJ2-7; tentatively, D is TRBD2 (6 bases). The germline V and J ends were trimmed by 5 bases and 7 bases, with 12 bases remaining between them. CDR3 length: 12 amino acids. Germline V CDR1 and CDR2: SNHLY, FYNNEI. CDR3 sequence reads: CASSRGGREQYF. CDR3 sequence (DNA): TGTGCCAGCAGTCGGGGAGGCAGGGAGCAGTACTTC. Supplemented by reference TRBV2 and TRBJ2-7, the full variable domain reads EPEVTQTPSHQVTQMGQEVILRCVPISNHLYFYWYRQILGQKVEFLVSFYNNEISEKSEIFDDQFSVERPDGSNFTLKIRSTKLEDSAMYFCASSRGGREQYFGPGTRLTVT.

The rearrangement links TRBV21-1 to TRBJ1-2; the listed D gene, TRBD1, was not tested against the DNA. TRBV21-1 is shown as a pseudogene. The CDR3 has 20 residues. The CDR3 sequence is CASSKERGRKNPPFNYGYTF. For the CDR3, the DNA is TGTGCCAGCAGCAAAGAAAGGGGCCGCAAGAACCCACCCTTTAACTATGGCTACACCTTC.

This chain links TRBV18 with TRBJ2-1; no definite D call. The germline CDR1 and CDR2 sequences are KGHSH and LQKENI. The CDR3 length is 12 residues. The V end lost 4 bases, the J end lost 9 bases, and 10 bases lay between the germline ends. CDR3 loop: CASSQKFGEQFF. Here the CDR3 DNA reads TGTGCCAGCTCACAGAAGTTTGGTGAGCAGTTCTTC.

V and J are TRBV20-1 and TRBJ1-1; the D is unclear. CDR1 DFQATT and CDR2 SNEGSKA come from the germline V gene (reference sequence). The CDR3 runs to 10 residues. V dropped 5 bases and J dropped 6 bases, with 7 bases sitting between them. The CDR3 DNA reads TGCAGTGCTGGCGGGGCTGAAGCTTTCTTT. It codes for CSAGGAEAFF.

The V and J genes are TRBV29-1 and TRBJ1-1; D is uncertain. The CDR3 extends over 11 amino acids. V was shortened by 2 bases and J by 7 bases, with 8 bases between the two germline ends. Per the germline V gene, CDR1 is SQVTM and CDR2 is ANQGSEA. CDR3 sequence: CSVERHLEAFF. CDR3 sequence (DNA): TGCAGCGTTGAACGGCATCTTGAAGCTTTCTTT.

This clonotype came up a few times. This chain connects TRBV4-1 to TRBJ2-3; D remains ambiguous. Germline lookup yields CDR1 MGHRA and CDR2 YSYEKL. The length of the CDR3 is 12 residues. Trimming took off 0 bases at V and 7 bases at J, with 5 bases between the two ends. CDR3 DNA: TGCGCCAGCAGCCAAGATCACAATACGCAGTATTTT. It encodes CASSQDHNTQYF.

This clonotype was seen many times. The gene calls are TRBV29-1 and TRBJ2-3; unclear D gene. The CDR3 loop spans 12 amino acids. V was clipped by 5 bases and J by 0 bases, with 6 bases between them. The germline V gene encodes CDR1 SQVTM and CDR2 ANQGSEA. DNA of the CDR3: TGCAGCGTTTTGGGCAGCACAGATACGCAGTATTTT. Amino acid sequence: CSVLGSTDTQYF.

This clonotype was seen a handful of times. The chain employs TRBV4-3 and TRBJ2-1; 7 bases agree with TRBD1. This CDR3 is built from 17 residues. V shed 0 bases and J 7 bases; nucleotides not matched to a gene: 12. Looked up from germline, CDR1 is LGHNA and CDR2 is YSLEER. The CDR3 spells CASSQDRLTGFRNEQFF. The CDR3 DNA reads as TGCGCCAGCAGCCAAGATAGATTGACAGGGTTTAGGAATGAGCAGTTCTTC.